The next 19 T cell receptor beta chains were all read from a single sample in a study of T cell responses to AZD1222 COVID-19 vaccine. The data were produced by immunoSEQ multiplex PCR, yet TCRdb's version contains in-frame clones alone and is incomplete. The data hold over 150,000 clones, with 75% to 90% observed a single time. Sequenced material: peripheral blood, taken on day 0 of AZD1222 vaccination. The receptors were sampled from an adult in good health.

The V and J genes are TRBV4-1 and TRBJ2-3; 7 nucleotides agree with TRBD1. V was clipped by 2 bases and J by 3 bases; unmatched bases: 14. The CDR3 extends over 18 amino acids. The germline gives CDR1 MGHRA, CDR2 YSYEKL. CDR3 in DNA: TGCGCCAGCAGCCAAATCCCCCTCGACAGGGTTGGGACAGATACGCAGTATTTT. It translates to CASSQIPLDRVGTDTQYF.

The chain is built from TRBV7-3 and TRBJ2-3; TRBD2 matches at 13 bases. With 0 bases clipped from V and 0 bases from J, the junction kept 6 bases outside the gene matches. The CDR3 consists of 19 residues. Germline V lookup: CDR1 SGHTA, CDR2 FQGTGA. CDR3 sequence (DNA): TGTGCCAGCAGCTTAACGTTGGGACTAGCGGGGACAAGCACAGATACGCAGTATTTT. As protein: CASSLTLGLAGTSTDTQYF.

In this sample, this clone turned up once. V is TRBV23-1 and J is TRBJ1-1, with unresolved D. TRBV23-1 counts as an open reading frame of uncertain function. The CDR3 extends over 15 amino acids. V was shortened by 6 bases and J by 5 bases, with 19 bases between the two germline ends. The CDR3: CASRTKDLTGTEAFF. Here the CDR3 DNA reads TGCGCCAGCAGGACTAAGGACCTAACCGGGACTGAAGCTTTCTTT.

The chain uses TRBV7-5 and TRBJ2-7; the table's D gene call, TRBD1, was not cross checked with the DNA. TRBV7-5 is labeled a pseudogene. The length of the CDR3 is 14 residues. The CDR3 is CARSSRTGGCEQYF. As DNA, the CDR3 is TGTGCCAGAAGCTCCAGGACAGGGGGCTGCGAGCAGTACTTC.

With regard to this clone: Likely a read error: the CDR3 ends without its conserved phenylalanine or tryptophan. No DNA is shown, since the ends of the CDR3 on it are uncertain; the CDR3 is the one TCRdb lists. The J gene is TRBJ1-2, the V gene TRBV20-1; TRBD1, the table's D call, was not compared with the DNA. Germline loops: CDR1 DFQATT, CDR2 SNEGSKA (reference sequence). The CDR3 sequence runs 10 residues, both termini included. CDR3 amino acids: CSARESIGVL.

The V call is TRBV7-9, the J call TRBJ2-5; perhaps D is TRBD1 or TRBD2 (6 bases each). The length of the CDR3 is 15 residues. V lost 3 bases and J lost 1, with 12 bases in between. From germline, CDR1 is SEHNR and CDR2 FQNEAQ (reference sequence). The DNA for the CDR3 is TGTGCCAGCAGCTTTCGGGGGCCCATCCAAGAGACCCAGTACTTC. This gives the protein CASSFRGPIQETQYF.

This chain's CDR3 is CASSPPQTGSGNTIYF. The CDR3 DNA sequence: TGTGCCAGCTCACCACCGCAGACGGGCTCTGGAAACACCATATATTTT. V and J are TRBV18 and TRBJ1-3; no reliable D call. Trimming took off 0 bases at V and 0 bases at J, with 9 bases between the two ends. CDR1 and CDR2 from the germline V gene are KGHSH and LQKENI. The CDR3 consists of 16 residues. Supplemented by reference TRBV18 and TRBJ1-3, the full variable domain reads NAGVMQNPRHLVRRRGQEARLRCSPMKGHSHVYWYRQLPEEGLKFMVYLQKENIIDESGMPKERFSAEFPKEGPSILRIQQVVRGDSAAYFCASSPPQTGSGNTIYFGEGSWLTVV.

The V and J genes are TRBV11-2 and TRBJ2-5, with a possible D match to TRBD2 (7 bases). Trimming left V 5 bases short and J 4 bases short, with 23 bases between. The length of the CDR3 is 17 residues. From germline, CDR1 is SGHAT and CDR2 FQNNGV. The CDR3 sequence: CASSPLWGGSGRETQYF. The CDR3 coding sequence is TGTGCCAGCAGCCCCCTATGGGGGGGCTCCGGCCGAGAGACCCAGTACTTC.

The chain joins TRBV5-1 to TRBJ2-1, with 7 positions matching TRBD1. The J segment lost 2 bases and the V segment lost 1 base, leaving 3 bases of the junction unmatched. The CDR3 length is 15 residues. Germline V gives CDR1 SGHRS, CDR2 YFSETQ. The CDR3 DNA sequence: TGCGCCAGCAGCTTGAGACAGGGCACCTACAATGAGCAGTTCTTC. Its protein product is CASSLRQGTYNEQFF.

V and J are TRBV6-1 and TRBJ1-3; D is possibly TRBD1 (5 bases). The CDR3 covers 16 residues. The V end lost 2 bases, the J end lost 0 bases, and 11 bases lay between the germline ends. Germline assignment: CDR1 MNHNS and CDR2 SASEGT. The chain's CDR3 is CASSERGDISGNTIYF. CDR3 bases: TGTGCCAGCAGTGAAAGGGGCGACATCTCTGGAAACACCATATATTTT.

The CDR3 region is CASSPPRTALSEQFF. The CDR3 DNA reads as TGTGCCAGCAGTCCCCCCCGGACAGCCCTAAGCGAGCAGTTCTTC. V gene TRBV27 combines with J gene TRBJ2-1; D is perhaps TRBD1 (6 bases). Between the trimmed V and J ends, which lost 5 bases and 10 bases, there was a span of 21 bases. From germline, CDR1 is MNHEY and CDR2 SMNVEV (reference sequence). The CDR3 covers 15 residues.

V gene TRBV6-5 combines with J gene TRBJ1-4; weak D call: TRBD1 (5 bases). The V gene's germline CDR1 is MNHEY and CDR2 SVGAGI. This CDR3 comprises 15 residues. V dropped 2 bases and J dropped 2 bases, with 9 bases sitting between them. In DNA form, the CDR3 reads TGTGCCAGCAGTTACACAGGCGGGACTAATGAAAAACTGTTTTTT. This translates into CASSYTGGTNEKLFF.

V is TRBV7-8 and J is TRBJ1-5; a weak D match, TRBD1 (6 bases). Trimming removed 6 bases from V and 0 bases from J, with 21 bases in between. Germline V lookup: CDR1 SGHVS, CDR2 FQNEAQ. The CDR3 length is 18 residues. DNA of the CDR3: TGTGCCAGCAGTTTTGGGTTCGGGACAAGATATAGCAATCAGCCCCAGCATTTT. Its translation: CASSFGFGTRYSNQPQHF.

The genes are TRBV6-2 or TRBV6-3 and TRBJ1-3, with no clear D. The CDR3 length is 17 residues. V lost 5 bases and J 0 bases, leaving 17 bases between the germline ends. Germline V gene lookup returns CDR1 MNHEY and CDR2 SVGEGT. CDR3 sequence (DNA): TGTGCCAGCAGTCAATACTCGACTCTTCGCTCTGGAAACACCATATATTTT. Translated, it gives CASSQYSTLRSGNTIYF.

The CDR3 DNA sequence: TGTGCCAGCACCCCCGGTCAGACTAGCGGTAAAGAGACCCAGTACTTC. Amino acids: CASTPGQTSGKETQYF. The chain is built from TRBV5-8 and TRBJ2-5; 9 positions match TRBD2. CDR3 length equals 16 residues. V shed 6 bases, J shed 3 bases, and the junction held 12 bases outside the gene matches. CDR1 is SGHTS and CDR2 is YDEGEE in the germline V gene.

The chain recombines TRBV2 with TRBJ2-7, with 8 bases matching TRBD1. Trimming removed 0 bases from V and 2 bases from J; junction bases left unmatched: 6. Germline values: CDR1 SNHLY, CDR2 FYNNEI. The CDR3 loop spans 16 amino acids. For the CDR3, the DNA is TGTGCCAGCAGTGAAGCGGGAAAGGACAGGGCCTACGAGCAGTACTTC. Amino acid sequence: CASSEAGKDRAYEQYF.

This clone was seen just once. The chain recombines TRBV27 with TRBJ1-2, with unresolved D. V lost 5 bases and J 0 bases, leaving 13 bases between the germline ends. Germline V gene data show CDR1 as MNHEY and CDR2 as SMNVEV (reference sequence). The CDR3 is 15 amino acids. The CDR3 here is CASSGLAGPNYGYTF. In DNA, the CDR3 is TGTGCCAGCAGTGGTTTGGCAGGCCCTAACTATGGCTACACCTTC.

CDR3 nucleotides: TGTGCCAGCAGCCCTATGGGGGGACAGAATTACAATGAGCAGTTCTTC. This codes for CASSPMGGQNYNEQFF. This chain connects TRBV3-1 (or the pseudogene TRBV3-2) to TRBJ2-1; D may be TRBD1 (7 bases). V was trimmed by 4 bases and J by 4 bases, leaving 17 bases between them. The CDR3 contains 16 residues. In germline, CDR1 is LGHDT, CDR2 YNNKEL (reference sequence).

V is TRBV5-1 and J is TRBJ2-3; D unclear. The CDR3 is 13 amino acids. Trimming removed 4 bases from V and 0 bases from J, with 6 bases in between. Germline CDR1 reads SGHRS; CDR2 reads YFSETQ. CDR3 residues: CASSAPSTDTQYF. The CDR3 DNA reads TGCGCCAGCAGCGCCCCCAGCACAGATACGCAGTATTTT.